Listed below are T cell receptor beta chains from one sample, sequenced in a study of cytomegalovirus exposure and HLA in healthy donors. Sequencing was performed with immunoSEQ multiplex PCR; in TCRdb, only in-frame clones are kept and a portion is missing. This table has some 130,000 clones, 55% to 75% appearing once. The sequencing sample was made of PBMCs. These receptors were collected from a man aged 30 to 39 in good health and CMV-seropositive. Each CDR3 is given with its conserved first and last residue. The order of the fields is D gene, clone size, J gene, V gene, CDR3 protein, CDR3 DNA. D genes are given only for firm matches. Clone size is given for some rows only: seen once, a few or many times, or a class if the clone is expanded.

NA | NA | TRBJ2-7 | TRBV5-4 | CASSLFQYEQYF | TGTGCCAGCAGCTTGTTCCAGTACGAGCAGTACTTC
TRBD1 | NA | TRBJ1-3 | TRBV5-8 | CASRRTGRLNTIYF | TGTGCCAGCAGGCGGACAGGGAGGCTAAACACCATATATTTT
NA | NA | TRBJ2-5 | TRBV14 | CASSHLSPGAKRGETQYF | TGTGCCAGCAGCCATTTGTCCCCAGGGGCTAAGAGGGGTGAGACCCAGTACTTC
NA | NA | TRBJ1-5 | TRBV2 | CASTDTSNQPQHF | TGTGCCAGTACGGACACAAGCAATCAGCCCCAGCATTTT
NA | few | TRBJ1-2 | TRBV19 | CASSLRGALEAGYTF | TGTGCCAGTAGTCTCAGGGGAGCCCTTGAGGCGGGCTACACCTTC
NA | NA | TRBJ2-5 | TRBV18 | CASSPGREETQYF | TGTGCCAGCTCACCGGGTCGGGAAGAGACCCAGTACTTC
TRBD2 | NA | TRBJ2-7 | TRBV4-2 | CASSQDGPGTSGDEQYF | TGTGCCAGCAGCCAAGATGGCCCCGGGACTAGCGGGGACGAGCAGTACTTC
NA | NA | TRBJ2-2 | TRBV10-2 | CASSEYRDTGELFF | TGCGCCAGCAGTGAGTACAGGGACACCGGGGAGCTGTTTTTT
NA | NA | TRBJ1-2 | TRBV5-4 | CASSLEGYGYTF | TGTGCCAGCAGCTTGGAGGGGTATGGCTACACCTTC
NA | NA | TRBJ1-2 | TRBV7-6 | CASSRLKAGLEYYGYTF | TGTGCCAGCAGCCGACTCAAAGCGGGATTGGAATACTATGGCTACACCTTC
NA | NA | TRBJ2-7 | TRBV2 | CASSPDIYEQYF | TGTGCCAGCAGCCCAGACATCTACGAGCAGTACTTC
NA | NA | TRBJ1-6 | TRBV6-5 | CASTTNRSPLHF | TGTGCCAGCACCACCAACAGGTCACCCCTCCACTTT
TRBD2 | NA | TRBJ2-5 | TRBV5-6 | CASSPTGREEETQYF | TGTGCCAGCAGTCCTACCGGGAGGGAAGAAGAGACCCAGTACTTC
TRBD2 | NA | TRBJ2-1 | TRBV9 | CASSPREGEGYNEQFF | TGTGCCAGCAGCCCAAGGGAGGGAGAAGGGTACAATGAGCAGTTCTTC
NA | NA | TRBJ2-5 | TRBV2 | CASSPRGGETQYF | TGTGCCAGCAGTCCAAGGGGGGGGGAGACCCAGTACTTC
TRBD2 | NA | TRBJ2-1 | TRBV6-5 | CASSRGLAANNEQFF | TGTGCCAGCAGTAGGGGACTAGCAGCTAACAATGAGCAGTTCTTC
NA | NA | TRBJ2-5 | TRBV10-3 | CAISEGSGAQETQYF | TGTGCCATCAGTGAGGGATCAGGGGCCCAAGAGACCCAGTACTTC
NA | once | TRBJ2-5 | TRBV7-2 | CASSLVRGFERETQYF | TGTGCCAGCAGCTTAGTAAGGGGATTTGAGAGAGAGACCCAGTACTTC
TRBD2 | few | TRBJ2-3 | TRBV7-3 | CASSLAGADTQYF | TGTGCCAGCAGCTTAGCGGGAGCAGATACGCAGTATTTT
NA | NA | TRBJ1-2 | TRBV27 | CASSFSRKLYGYTF | TGTGCCAGCAGTTTTTCGAGAAAACTCTATGGCTACACCTTC
NA | few | TRBJ2-2 | TRBV29-1 | CSVGRDTTPGELFF | TGCAGCGTTGGCCGGGACACTACTCCCGGGGAGCTGTTTTTT
NA | NA | TRBJ1-1 | TRBV5-1 | CASRGQILNTEAFF | TGCGCCAGCCGCGGACAGATCCTGAACACTGAAGCTTTCTTT
NA | NA | TRBJ1-1 | TRBV6-1 | CASSLTGQYTEAFF | TGTGCCAGCAGTTTAACAGGGCAGTACACTGAAGCTTTCTTT
TRBD2 | NA | TRBJ2-5 | TRBV7-2 | CASSLDSGRQETQYF | TGTGCCAGCAGCTTAGATAGCGGGAGGCAAGAGACCCAGTACTTC
NA | NA | TRBJ2-5 | TRBV5-1 | CASSRGAGVFLGETQYF | TGCGCCAGCAGCCGGGGGGCGGGAGTCTTCCTGGGGGAGACCCAGTACTTC
TRBD2 | NA | TRBJ2-5 | TRBV7-2 | CASSRGGREETQYF | TGTGCCAGCAGCCGGGGGGGAAGGGAAGAGACCCAGTACTTC
NA | NA | TRBJ1-3 | TRBV28 | CASSVIFREDGNTIYF | TGTGCCAGCAGTGTTATATTCAGGGAGGATGGAAACACCATATATTTT
NA | few | TRBJ2-7 | TRBV6-1 | CASTKGGPILYEQYF | TGTGCCAGCACCAAGGGGGGGCCCATTCTCTACGAGCAGTACTTC
TRBD2 | few | TRBJ2-3 | TRBV18 | CASSPPGLAWDTQYF | TGTGCCAGCTCACCACCGGGACTAGCATGGGATACGCAGTATTTT
NA | NA | TRBJ1-4 | TRBV6-1 | CASAGGGATNEKLFF | TGTGCCAGCGCGGGGGGAGGTGCAACTAATGAAAAACTGTTTTTT
NA | NA | TRBJ1-5 | TRBV27 | CASSFGQSQPQHF | TGTGCCAGCAGTTTTGGACAGAGTCAGCCCCAGCATTTT
NA | NA | TRBJ2-7 | TRBV6-1 | CASSEEFHSSYEQYF | TGTGCCAGCAGTGAAGAATTCCACAGTTCCTACGAGCAGTACTTC
TRBD2 | NA | TRBJ2-3 | TRBV7-6 | CASSWLAGGTDTQYF | TGTGCCAGCAGCTGGCTAGCGGGCGGCACAGATACGCAGTATTTT
TRBD2 | NA | TRBJ2-5 | TRBV27 | CASSFFGRGGSQETQYF | TGTGCCAGCAGTTTTTTCGGGAGGGGTGGGAGCCAAGAGACCCAGTACTTC
NA | NA | TRBJ1-4 | TRBV7-2 | CASSNQGPLSNEKLFF | TGTGCCAGCAGCAACCAGGGGCCGTTATCTAATGAAAAACTGTTTTTT
NA | NA | TRBJ2-1 | TRBV7-7 | CASSLERQNKQFF | TGTGCTAGCAGCTTAGAGAGGCAAAATAAGCAGTTCTTC
NA | few | TRBJ2-5 | TRBV5-8 | CAWQGLRETQYF | TGTGCGTGGCAGGGGTTGCGGGAGACCCAGTACTTC
TRBD1 | NA | TRBJ2-7 | TRBV2 | CASSLPTGRNKIPTNSPYEQYF | TGTGCCAGCAGTCTCCCGACAGGGCGAAATAAAATCCCTACGAATAGCCCCTACGAGCAGTACTTC
NA | NA | TRBJ2-1 | TRBV6-5 | CASSYSRFGRDTEQFF | TGTGCCAGCAGTTACTCGAGATTCGGCCGGGACACTGAGCAGTTCTTC
TRBD2 | NA | TRBJ2-1 | TRBV7-3 | CASSLSSGRDEQFF | TGTGCCAGCAGCTTGTCTAGCGGGAGAGATGAGCAGTTCTTC
NA | NA | TRBJ2-1 | TRBV7-2 | CASSNHPGKQFF | TGTGCCAGCAGCAACCATCCAGGTAAGCAGTTCTTC
NA | NA | TRBJ1-3 | TRBV7-2 | CASSPVSSGNTIYF | TGTGCCAGCAGCCCCGTCAGCTCTGGAAACACCATATATTTT
TRBD2 | NA | TRBJ2-7 | TRBV5-6 | CASSPKPLSGRADEQYF | TGTGCCAGCAGCCCGAAACCCCTTAGCGGGAGGGCCGACGAGCAGTACTTC
NA | NA | TRBJ1-2 | TRBV5-1 | CASSLGDSFTGYTF | TGCGCCAGCAGCTTGGGAGACAGCTTTACTGGCTACACCTTC
TRBD2 | many | TRBJ2-1 | TRBV10-3 | CAISVASGRHGDIEQFF | TGTGCCATCAGTGTGGCTAGCGGGAGGCATGGGGATATAGAGCAGTTCTTC
NA | NA | TRBJ2-7 | TRBV2 | CAIALISSYEQYF | TGTGCCATCGCACTGATAAGCTCCTACGAGCAGTACTTC
TRBD2 | NA | TRBJ2-1 | TRBV5-1 | CASSLELAGVGEQFF | TGCGCCAGCAGCTTGGAGCTAGCGGGAGTTGGGGAGCAGTTCTTC
NA | NA | TRBJ2-2 | TRBV5-4 | CASRAYHTGELFF | TGTGCCAGCAGGGCTTACCACACCGGGGAGCTGTTTTTT
NA | NA | TRBJ1-2 | TRBV4-2 | CASSQVAGNYGYTF | TGTGCCAGCAGCCAAGTGGCAGGGAACTATGGCTACACCTTC
TRBD1 | NA | TRBJ2-7 | TRBV19 | CASCPGQGTYEQYF | TGTGCCAGTTGTCCGGGACAGGGGACCTACGAGCAGTACTTC
TRBD1 | few | TRBJ2-7 | TRBV4-2 | CASSHVSDRAYEQYF | TGTGCCAGCAGCCACGTTTCGGACAGGGCGTACGAGCAGTACTTC
TRBD1 | few | TRBJ1-1 | TRBV4-1 | CASSQQGAPEAFF | TGCGCCAGCAGCCAACAGGGGGCGCCTGAAGCTTTCTTT